This T cell receptor (beta chain) was identified during a study of blood T cell repertoires in COVID-19. Study as a whole: The samples span acute and convalescent COVID-19 from the United States, Italy and Spain. PBMCs, B-cell-depleted T cells, or T cells provided the cDNA or gDNA that made up the material.

As originally analysed: From reference gene primer amplification, estimates of nucleated cell counts were derived. Data came from immunoSEQ multiplex PCR; TCRdb stores just in-frame clones and leaves some out. That table is the source of V, J and clone size, and D and trimming were worked out from the DNA. The sample consists of around 140,000 clones, 88% of them appearing once. This CDR3 comprises 14 residues. CDR1 is SGHDT, CDR2 YYEEEE, per germline. V shed 6 bases and J shed 4 bases, with 13 bases lying between them. The receptor comes from a woman aged 50 to 65 with acute or convalescent COVID-19. The sequencing input was peripheral blood. The chain employs TRBV5-6 and TRBJ2-2; tentatively, D is TRBD2 (5 bases). DNA for the CDR3: TGTGCCAGCACCTCCGGGATCTTCACCGGGGAGCTGTTTTTT. Its translation is CASTSGIFTGELFF.